This TCR beta chain comes out of a study of Ad26.COV2.S vaccination and SARS-CoV-2 variants. The CDR3 has 15 residues. V dropped 4 bases and J dropped 5; count of bases not matched to a gene: 6. Germline CDR1 reads SGHRS; CDR2 reads YFSETQ. Clones were read by immunoSEQ multiplex PCR, and TCRdb kept only the in-frame ones, dropping some. The table lists roughly 500,000 clones, about 91% of them singletons, with 2.5% to 3% in the top ten. Documented treatment: roughly 20 received Ad26.COV2.S at low or high dose, single or two shots; about 5 received placebo; per-sample allocation not given. The samples were gathered on day 63 after the first injection of vaccine or placebo. Participants' vaccine, an Ad26 vector, delivered Wuhan-strain SARS-CoV-2 spike.

This rearrangement joins TRBV5-1 to TRBJ2-5; 12 positions match TRBD2. Sequenced here: peripheral blood, sampled in a trial of Ad26.COV2.S vaccine versus placebo. This receptor was taken from a person aged 18-60 years who received the Ad26.COV2.S COVID-19 vaccine or a placebo. The CDR3 sequence is CASSLLLAGGETQYF. The CDR3 nucleotides are TGCGCCAGCAGCCTCCTCCTAGCGGGGGGGGAGACCCAGTACTTC.